A single sample gave rise to the 25 T cell receptor beta chains below, sequenced in a study of blood T cell repertoires in COVID-19. Clones were read by immunoSEQ multiplex PCR, and TCRdb kept only the in-frame ones, dropping some. The data hold some 160,000 clones, with around 89% observed a single time. What was sequenced was peripheral blood. These receptor sequences come from a woman aged 60-75 years with active COVID-19.

The chain recombines TRBV5-1 with TRBJ2-5, with 11 bases fitting TRBD2. The CDR3 runs 15 residues. Per the germline V gene, CDR1 is SGHRS and CDR2 is YFSETQ. The V segment lost 4 bases and the J segment 2 bases; nucleotides outside the gene matches: 4. The CDR3 sequence is CASSRLAGKQETQYF. CDR3 in DNA: TGCGCCAGCAGCCGACTAGCGGGGAAACAAGAGACCCAGTACTTC.

This CDR3 is CASSPLGQYNEQFF. In DNA form, the CDR3 reads TGTGCCAGCTCACCCCTTGGACAGTACAATGAGCAGTTCTTC. V is TRBV18 and J is TRBJ2-1, with a possible D match to TRBD1 (6 bases). The V and J ends lost 3 bases and 4 bases respectively, with 10 bases between them. This CDR3 comprises 14 residues. Germline CDR1 and CDR2: KGHSH and LQKENI.

This rearrangement joins TRBV28 to TRBJ2-5; 8 nucleotides match TRBD1. In germline, CDR1 is MDHEN, CDR2 SYDVKM. The CDR3 covers 16 residues. Trimming removed 3 bases from V and 1 base from J; junction bases left unmatched: 7. CDR3 residues: CASSFRTGKSQETQYF. The DNA for the CDR3 is TGTGCCAGCAGTTTCCGGACAGGGAAGAGCCAAGAGACCCAGTACTTC.

J is TRBJ2-7 and V is TRBV7-2; 12 positions agree with TRBD2. This CDR3 has 16 amino acids. V shed 5 bases, J shed 5 bases, and the junction held 10 bases outside the gene matches. The germline CDR1 and CDR2 sequences are SGHTA and FQGNSA. For the CDR3, the DNA is TGTGCCAGCAGCCCGCGACTAGCGGGAGCGTTTAACGAGCAGTACTTC. Translation: CASSPRLAGAFNEQYF.

This clone showed up just a few times. The V call is TRBV18, the J call TRBJ1-3; 8 nucleotides align to TRBD1. V lost 1 base, J lost 2 bases, and 7 bases stayed unmatched. CDR3 length equals 17 residues. Germline V gene sequence: CDR1 KGHSH, CDR2 LQKENI. Here the CDR3 DNA reads TGTGCCAGCTCACCACGCACAGGGGGGATCACTGGAAACACCATATATTTT. It codes for CASSPRTGGITGNTIYF.

The chain uses TRBV2 and TRBJ2-1; D perhaps matches TRBD2 (5 bases). CDR1 and CDR2 (germline): SNHLY, FYNNEI. The V and J ends lost 4 bases and 0 bases respectively, with 10 bases between them. There are 15 residues in the CDR3. The CDR3 bases are TGTGCCAGCAGTGTGAGCGGTTCCTCCTACAATGAGCAGTTCTTC. Protein product: CASSVSGSSYNEQFF. Drawing the rest from reference TRBV2 and TRBJ2-1, the complete variable domain is EPEVTQTPSHQVTQMGQEVILRCVPISNHLYFYWYRQILGQKVEFLVSFYNNEISEKSEIFDDQFSVERPDGSNFTLKIRSTKLEDSAMYFCASSVSGSSYNEQFFGPGTRLTVL.

V and J are TRBV3-1 (or the pseudogene TRBV3-2) and TRBJ2-3; D unresolved. The CDR3 loop spans 14 amino acids. The germline V and J ends were trimmed by 2 bases and 6 bases, with 12 bases remaining between them. Per the germline V gene, CDR1 is LGHDT and CDR2 is YNNKEL (reference sequence). CDR3 in amino acids: CASSQLIFVDTQYF. For the CDR3, the DNA is TGTGCCAGCAGCCAATTAATCTTCGTGGATACGCAGTATTTT.

The V gene is TRBV27, the J gene TRBJ2-1; tentatively, D is TRBD2 (5 bases). This CDR3 is 18 amino acids long. Germline V lookup: CDR1 MNHEY, CDR2 SMNVEV (reference sequence). V was trimmed by 5 bases and J by 6 bases, leaving 26 bases between them. The CDR3 sequence: CASSPPEGLGLVLNEQFF. The CDR3 region has the DNA TGTGCCAGCAGTCCGCCCGAGGGTTTAGGTTTGGTACTCAATGAGCAGTTCTTC.

The rearrangement links TRBV9 to TRBJ1-1; D is unclear. Per the germline V gene, CDR1 is SGDLS and CDR2 is YYNGEE. This CDR3 comprises 16 residues. Trimming shortened V by 4 bases and J by 0 bases, and 16 bases separated the two germline ends. The CDR3 region is CASSPGGTAMNTEAFF. The DNA of the CDR3 is TGTGCCAGCAGCCCAGGAGGAACAGCAATGAACACTGAAGCTTTCTTT.

J is TRBJ1-5 and V is TRBV19; 7 bases agree with TRBD1. Germline trimming cut 3 bases from V and 0 bases from J; bases unmatched to any gene: 8. The CDR3 runs to 17 residues. CDR1 and CDR2 from the germline V gene are LNHDA and SQIVND (reference sequence). CDR3 region: CASSIMGQSYSNQPQHF. DNA of the CDR3: TGTGCCAGTAGTATCATGGGACAGAGCTATAGCAATCAGCCCCAGCATTTT.

This chain links TRBV3-1 (or the pseudogene TRBV3-2) with TRBJ2-3; 8 positions agree with TRBD1. The CDR3 runs to 16 residues. Looked up from germline, CDR1 is LGHDT and CDR2 is YNNKEL (reference sequence). V shed 1 base and J 5 bases; nucleotides not matched to a gene: 8. The CDR3 DNA follows: TGTGCCAGCAGCCAAGGCGGACAGGGCTGGGGAGATACGCAGTATTTT. Protein product: CASSQGGQGWGDTQYF.

V and J are TRBV19 and TRBJ2-3; 9 bases agree with TRBD1. This CDR3 contains 13 residues. J gave up 4 bases and V 9 bases, and 5 bases lay outside the gene matches. Per the germline V gene, CDR1 is LNHDA and CDR2 is SQIVND (reference sequence). The CDR3 loop is CASGQGPPDTQYF. The CDR3 coding sequence is TGTGCCAGCGGACAGGGGCCCCCAGATACGCAGTATTTT.

The CDR3 sequence: CASSPGGDSGEKLFF. DNA for the CDR3: TGTGCCAGCAGCCCCGGAGGGGACAGCGGGGAAAAACTGTTTTTT. V usage is TRBV9 and J usage is TRBJ1-4; 7 bases line up with TRBD1. Germline V gene sequence: CDR1 SGDLS, CDR2 YYNGEE. J gave up 8 bases and V 4 bases, and 11 bases lay outside the gene matches. This CDR3 has 15 residues.

The chain recombines TRBV27 with TRBJ1-5; 7 bases are a match to TRBD1. The CDR3 runs 15 residues. V shed 6 bases, J shed 5 bases, and the junction held 10 bases outside the gene matches. Germline-derived CDR1 and CDR2 are MNHEY and SMNVEV (reference sequence). The CDR3 DNA follows: TGTGCCAGCAGGAACAACAGGGGATCGTATCAGCCCCAGCATTTT. It translates to CASRNNRGSYQPQHF.

The chain recombines TRBV7-3 with TRBJ2-7; a weak D match, TRBD2 (5 bases). The V end was cut by 5 bases, the J end by 3 bases, with 11 bases between. The CDR3 loop spans 13 amino acids. Per the germline V gene, CDR1 is SGHTA and CDR2 is FQGTGA. CDR3 nucleotides: TGTGCCAGCAGCCCCGGAGGAATCTACGAGCAGTACTTC. Its protein product is CASSPGGIYEQYF.

The chain has TRBV27 and TRBJ2-5; 7 bases fit TRBD1. Germline V lookup: CDR1 MNHEY, CDR2 SMNVEV (reference sequence). The CDR3 has 17 amino acids. V was pared by 1 base and J by 2 bases, with 10 bases of the junction left unmatched. The CDR3 sequence is CASSLLGRDSTQETQYF. The CDR3 DNA sequence: TGTGCCAGCAGTTTATTAGGTAGGGACAGCACTCAAGAGACCCAGTACTTC.

V and J are TRBV2 and TRBJ2-1; 11 bases match TRBD1. CDR1 is SNHLY and CDR2 is FYNNEI in the germline V gene. The CDR3 covers 14 residues. J was trimmed by 5 bases and V by 7 bases; bases with no gene match: 4. CDR3 DNA: TGTGCCAGCAAGGGGACAGGGGGGGACAATGAGCAGTTCTTC. As protein: CASKGTGGDNEQFF.

V is TRBV5-8 and J is TRBJ1-5, with TRBD1 matching 12 bases. V dropped 5 bases and J dropped 5; count of bases not matched to a gene: 8. The CDR3 is made up of 16 amino acids. The germline gives CDR1 SGHTS, CDR2 YDEGEE. CDR3: CASRGGQGAFHQPQHF. In DNA, the CDR3 is TGTGCCAGCAGAGGGGGACAGGGGGCCTTCCATCAGCCCCAGCATTTT.

This rearrangement joins TRBV6-4 to TRBJ2-1, with TRBD1 identical over 11 bases. The CDR3 length is 14 residues. Losses at the gene ends were 4 bases for V and 8 bases for J; bases not matched to a gene: 4. Germline V gene sequence: CDR1 MRHNA, CDR2 SNTAGT. Here the CDR3 reads CASSAGQGADEQFF. DNA of the CDR3: TGTGCCAGCAGTGCCGGACAGGGGGCTGATGAGCAGTTCTTC.

The CDR3 protein is CASSDPPGEQYF. The CDR3 bases are TGCGCCAGTTCCGACCCGCCAGGCGAGCAGTACTTC. The rearrangement uses TRBV10-2 and TRBJ2-7; no definite D call. This CDR3 is built from 12 residues. V was trimmed by 9 bases and J by 6 bases, leaving 15 bases between them. CDR1 WSHSY and CDR2 SAAADI come from the germline V gene.

This rearrangement joins TRBV5-4 to TRBJ2-3; TRBD2 agrees at 11 bases. Germline V gene sequence: CDR1 SGHNT, CDR2 YYREEE (reference sequence). The CDR3 is 16 residues long. J was trimmed by 5 bases and V by 4 bases; bases with no gene match: 9. The CDR3 protein is CASSKLAGEVGDTQYF. The CDR3 DNA reads TGTGCCAGCAGCAAACTAGCGGGAGAGGTGGGAGATACGCAGTATTTT. The whole variable domain, filled in from reference TRBV5-4 and TRBJ2-3, reads ETGVTQSPTHLIKTRGQQVTLRCSSQSGHNTVSWYQQALGQGPQFIFQYYREEENGRGNFPPRFSGLQFPNYSSELNVNALELDDSALYLCASSKLAGEVGDTQYFGPGTRLTVL.

This rearrangement joins TRBV6-6 to TRBJ2-2, with 8 bases that match TRBD2. V shed 4 bases, J shed 6 bases, and the junction held 4 bases outside the gene matches. The CDR3 spans 14 residues. CDR1 is MNHNY and CDR2 is SVGAGI in the germline V gene (reference sequence). CDR3 nucleotides: TGTGCCAGCAGTTTAGCGGGATCGGCCGGGGAGCTGTTTTTT. Its protein product is CASSLAGSAGELFF.

This clone has a handful of counts. The chain uses TRBV27 and TRBJ1-6, with TRBD1 matching 7 bases. Germline loops: CDR1 MNHEY, CDR2 SMNVEV (reference sequence). The trim removed 7 bases at V and 14 bases at J, leaving 11 bases unmatched. There are 13 residues in the CDR3. The CDR3 sequence is CASIGQAGQALHF. The DNA for the CDR3 is TGTGCCAGCATCGGACAGGCCGGCCAGGCCCTCCACTTT.

The chain links TRBV9 to TRBJ2-2; the match to TRBD2 covers 8 bases. Per the germline V gene, CDR1 is SGDLS and CDR2 is YYNGEE. CDR3 length equals 17 residues. Trimming cost V 4 bases and J 1 base; bases outside gene matches: 9. In DNA form, the CDR3 reads TGTGCCAGCAGCCTCAGCGGGAGAACAGAGAACACCGGGGAGCTGTTTTTT. Its translation is CASSLSGRTENTGELFF.

The V gene is TRBV4-3, the J gene TRBJ2-1, with TRBD2 matching over 10 bases. CDR1 and CDR2 (germline): LGHNA, YSLEER. The CDR3 spans 18 residues. The junction had 11 bases not matched to a gene; V was cut back by 0 bases and J by 6 bases. The CDR3 loop is CASSQEPPIAGGGNEQFF. The CDR3 DNA sequence: TGCGCCAGCAGCCAAGAGCCACCGATAGCGGGAGGAGGCAATGAGCAGTTCTTC.